This T cell receptor beta chain emerged from a study of Ad26.COV2.S vaccination and SARS-CoV-2 variants. Germline-derived CDR1 and CDR2 are MNHEY and SVGAGI. Trimming removed 7 bases from V and 5 bases from J, with 8 bases in between. The CDR3 spans 11 residues. The treatment: approximately 18 received Ad26.COV2.S at low or high dose, single or two shots; roughly five received placebo; per-sample allocation not given. Samples were taken on day 63 after the first vaccine or placebo injection. The assay was immunoSEQ multiplex PCR, and TCRdb's table has in-frame clones only and misses some. This sample has a few hundred thousand clones, with approximately 88% found just once.

This chain joins TRBV6-5 and TRBJ2-5; D is undetermined. This specimen was peripheral blood, taken in a trial of Ad26.COV2.S vaccine versus placebo. This clonotype was obtained from a person between 18 and 59 years old who received the Ad26.COV2.S COVID-19 vaccine or a placebo. DNA for the CDR3: TGTGCCAGCACCCTCTTCGAGACCCAGTACTTC. Amino acid sequence: CASTLFETQYF.